The 8 T cell receptor beta chains below all came from one sample that was sequenced in a study of blood T cell repertoires in COVID-19. The assay was immunoSEQ multiplex PCR, and TCRdb's table has in-frame clones only and misses some. This repertoire shows around 100,000 clones, 80% to 90% found once; its top ten account for roughly 15%. Material: peripheral blood. The source is a human donor in a cohort sampled during active COVID-19.

The CDR3 loop is CAITRTSGSSYNEQFF. The CDR3 bases are TGTGCCATCACCCGGACTAGCGGGAGCTCCTACAATGAGCAGTTCTTC. The J gene is TRBJ2-1, the V gene TRBV10-3, with TRBD2 matching 13 bases. The CDR3 is made up of 16 amino acids. CDR1 ENHRY and CDR2 SYGVKD come from the germline V gene. With 7 bases clipped from V and 0 bases from J, the junction kept 3 bases outside the gene matches.

The chain links TRBV7-3 to TRBJ1-1; D gene unclear. The germline V gene encodes CDR1 SGHTA and CDR2 FQGTGA. Trimming left V 6 bases short and J 6 bases short, with 17 bases between. This CDR3 is 14 amino acids long. CDR3 in amino acids: CASRHTEAASEAFF. Here the CDR3 DNA reads TGTGCCAGCAGACACACCGAGGCCGCCTCTGAAGCTTTCTTT.

The rearrangement joins TRBV5-6 to TRBJ2-7; D gene uncertain. The CDR3 totals 13 residues. The germline V gene has CDR1 SGHDT and CDR2 YYEEEE. V was pared by 2 bases and J by 0 bases, with 6 bases between. The CDR3 spells CASSFYLSYEQYF. CDR3 nucleotides: TGTGCCAGCAGCTTCTACCTCTCCTACGAGCAGTACTTC.

The chain employs TRBV30 and TRBJ1-2, with 9 bases that match TRBD1. V lost 0 bases and J lost 8; bases outside the gene matches: 13. The CDR3 covers 16 residues. CDR1 and CDR2 from the germline V gene are GTSNPN and SVGIG (reference sequence). This CDR3 is CAWSVRTGAPPGGYTF. For the CDR3, the DNA is TGTGCCTGGAGTGTGCGGACAGGGGCCCCCCCAGGGGGCTACACCTTC.

The V gene is TRBV28, the J gene TRBJ1-5; D not certain. Trimming cost V 11 bases and J 5 bases, with 19 bases left between them. Per germline, CDR1 MDHEN and CDR2 SYDVKM. The CDR3 has 14 residues. CDR3 loop: CASLGEGLYQPQHF. As DNA, the CDR3 is TGTGCCTCACTTGGGGAGGGCCTATATCAGCCCCAGCATTTT.

This clone turned up a few times. The V gene is TRBV6-2 or TRBV6-3, the J gene TRBJ2-1; no reliable D call. Trimming removed 5 bases at V and 0 bases at J, with 11 bases between. Germline V gene data show CDR1 as MNHEY and CDR2 as SVGEGT. This CDR3 has 15 residues. CDR3 residues: CASSLPWSSYNEQFF. The CDR3 region has the DNA TGTGCCAGCAGTCTACCCTGGAGCTCCTACAATGAGCAGTTCTTC.

V is TRBV28 and J is TRBJ2-1; TRBD2 is a possible D gene (6 bases). V was pared by 4 bases and J by 0 bases, with 7 bases between. The CDR3 spans 14 residues. Per germline, CDR1 MDHEN and CDR2 SYDVKM. The CDR3 nucleotides read TGTGCCAGCAGTTCCGGGAGCTCCTACAATGAGCAGTTCTTC. It specifies CASSSGSSYNEQFF.

Only a few counts were recorded for this clone. The chain uses TRBV19 and TRBJ2-7; TRBD1 matches 9 bases. V lost 7 bases to trimming and J lost 0 bases; unmatched junction nucleotides: 7. This CDR3 region has 15 residues. In germline, CDR1 is LNHDA, CDR2 SQIVND (reference sequence). In nucleotides, the CDR3 is TGTGCCAGTACGGTGGGGACAGGGAGCTCCTACGAGCAGTACTTC. It is translated as CASTVGTGSSYEQYF. Combining the CDR3 with reference TRBV19 and TRBJ2-7 gives the whole variable domain DGGITQSPKYLFRKEGQNVTLSCEQNLNHDAMYWYRQDPGQGLRLIYYSQIVNDFQKGDIAEGYSVSREKKESFPLTVTSAQKNPTAFYLCASTVGTGSSYEQYFGPGTRLTVT.